The rows below give T cell receptor beta chains drawn from one sample of a study of blood T cells in healthy people across ages. TCRdb independently ran MiXCR on the 5' RACE reads; one entry per CDR3 protein. The sample lists about 780,000 distinct CDR3 sequences, approximately 59% seen once, with roughly 26% in the top ten. Material for sequencing was blood. Every receptor here comes from a man aged 25-40 years in good health. CDR3s include the opening cysteine and the closing phenylalanine or tryptophan. A D gene is named only where the DNA matches it firmly. Clone size, where shown, is once, few, many, or a class for clones that have expanded.

j_gene,abundance,d_gene,v_gene,CDR3aa,CDR3nt
TRBJ2-7,once,TRBD1,TRBV3-1,CASSLGAGTGKHEQYF,TGTGCCAGCAGCCTGGGGGCCGGGACAGGGAAACACGAGCAGTACTTC
TRBJ2-1,-,TRBD2,TRBV5-1,CASSGPTGGIDEQFF,TGCGCCAGCAGCGGCCCTACGGGGGGGATCGATGAGCAGTTCTTC
TRBJ2-4,-,-,TRBV12-3/TRBV12-4,CASSLSRVAKNIQYF,TGTGCCAGCAGTTTATCGCGGGTAGCCAAAAACATTCAGTACTTC
TRBJ2-1,-,-,TRBV12-5,CASGLGAASPGEQFF,TGTGCTAGTGGTTTGGGGGCGGCGTCCCCGGGGGAGCAGTTCTTC
TRBJ2-7,-,-,TRBV12-3/TRBV12-4,CASSDHRDYEQYF,TGTGCCAGCAGTGACCACAGGGACTACGAGCAGTACTTC
TRBJ2-5,-,TRBD2,TRBV24-1,CATSDQTSGEETQYF,TGTGCCACCAGTGACCAAACTAGCGGGGAAGAGACCCAGTACTTC
TRBJ2-6,-,-,TRBV6-4,CASSGSGQGPSGANVLTF,TGTGCCAGCAGTGGCTCGGGGCAGGGTCCCTCTGGGGCCAACGTCCTGACTTTC
TRBJ1-1,few,TRBD1,TRBV28,CASRISGTVNTEAFF,TGTGCCAGCAGAATTTCAGGGACAGTCAACACTGAAGCTTTCTTT
TRBJ1-6,few,-,TRBV7-8,CASSLEAGGSSSPLHF,TGTGCCAGCAGCTTAGAGGCAGGTGGCAGTAGTTCACCCCTCCACTTT
TRBJ2-7,-,-,TRBV24-1,CATSEGDYEQYF,TGTGCCACCAGTGAAGGAGACTACGAGCAGTACTTC
TRBJ1-4,-,TRBD1,TRBV20-1,CSASDRGGRKLFF,TGCAGTGCCTCCGACAGGGGAGGACGAAAACTGTTTTTT
TRBJ1-5,once,-,TRBV12-3/TRBV12-4,CASTPGRGSQPQHF,TGTGCCAGCACCCCGGGACGGGGTTCCCAGCCCCAGCATTTT
TRBJ1-2,-,-,TRBV9,CASSSVPYGYIF,TGTGCCAGCAGCTCAGTCCCTTATGGCTACATCTTC